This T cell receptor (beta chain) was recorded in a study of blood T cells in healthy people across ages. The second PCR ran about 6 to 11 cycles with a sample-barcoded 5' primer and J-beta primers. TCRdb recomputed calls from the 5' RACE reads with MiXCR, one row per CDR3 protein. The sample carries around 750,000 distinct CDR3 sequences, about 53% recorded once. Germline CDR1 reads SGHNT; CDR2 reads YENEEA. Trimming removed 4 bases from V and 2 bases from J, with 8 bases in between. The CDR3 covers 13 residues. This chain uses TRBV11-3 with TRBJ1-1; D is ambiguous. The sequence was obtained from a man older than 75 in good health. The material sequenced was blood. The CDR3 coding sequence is TGTGCCAGCAGCTGGGGATTAAACACTGAAGCTTTCTTT. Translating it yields CASSWGLNTEAFF. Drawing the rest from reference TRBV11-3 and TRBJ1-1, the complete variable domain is EAGVVQSPRYKIIEKKQPVAFWCNPISGHNTLYWYLQNLGQGPELLIRYENEEAVDDSQLPKDRFSAERLKGVDSTLKIQPAELGDSAVYLCASSWGLNTEAFFGQGTRLTVV.